Detailed here is one TCR beta chain. Its antigen is unidentified. The data stem from a study of pediatric ulcerative colitis. Study observations and caveats: Acute severe colitis showed lower rectal diversity from clonal expansions.

Using immunoSEQ multiplex PCR, the repertoire was profiled, and TCRdb retains in-frame clones only, with some absent. The sample shows 36,000 or so clones, approximately 73% of them seen only once. Rectal tissue came from one to two pinch biopsies taken at colonoscopy. Germline assignment: CDR1 SGHDN and CDR2 FVKESK. V trimming: 2 bases; J trimming: 5 bases; junction bases outside the gene matches: 4. The CDR3 length is 14 residues. The clonotype was recovered from a boy aged 5 to 17 with moderate ulcerative colitis. The chain employs TRBV14 and TRBJ2-3; 7 nucleotides agree with TRBD1. The sequenced material came from gut tissue. The CDR3 DNA is TGTGCCAGCAGCCAAAACAGGGGCGGAGATACGCAGTATTTT. Amino acids: CASSQNRGGDTQYF. Full variable domain (remainder filled in from reference TRBV14 and TRBJ2-3): EAGVTQFPSHSVIEKGQTVTLRCDPISGHDNLYWYRRVMGKEIKFLLHFVKESKQDESGMPNNRFLAERTGGTYSTLKVQPAELEDSGVYFCASSQNRGGDTQYFGPGTRLTVL.